A single TCR beta chain is shown here with its context. The junction had 2 bases not matched to a gene; V was cut back by 5 bases and J by 4 bases. Germline CDR1 reads KGHSH; CDR2 reads LQKENI. The CDR3 contains 13 residues. Investigators spread the genomic DNA of each subset evenly over several immunoSEQ plates. Sequenced by immunoSEQ multiplex PCR; TCRdb stores in-frame clones only, minus some. The sample carries 980,000 or so clones, roughly 72% recorded once. Those who donated were healthy HIV-negative adults, with no recent acute infections or vaccinations reported. The data originate from a study of shared clonotypes between healthy human individuals. At the level of the study: The donor group consisted of two women and three men, aged 18 to 49. Researchers assigned three CD4 naive, three CD4 memory, two CD8 naive and one CD8 memory plate to each donor.

The source is a man between 18 and 35 years old in good health. Material: memory CD4+ T cells sorted from blood. Subset denoted: CD45RA-negative fraction. The rearrangement joins TRBV18 to TRBJ2-3, with 8 positions matching TRBD2. The CDR3 protein is CASSGLAPDTQYF. CDR3 nucleotide sequence: TGTGCCAGCTCAGGACTAGCTCCAGATACGCAGTATTTT.